A selection of T cell receptor beta chains follows, all from one sample in a study of post-analysis software for immune sequencing data. TCRdb reprocessed the PCR reads via MiXCR and lists one record per CDR3 protein. Of hundreds of thousands of distinct CDR3 sequences in the sample, approximately 59% were seen once. The sample comprised blood. The receptors shown here come from a girl aged 2-10 years with multiple sclerosis. CDR3s include the opening cysteine and the closing phenylalanine or tryptophan. The D gene is left open where the match is weak. Not every row has a clone size; where given, it reads once, few, many or a size class.

size,V,D,J,DNA,CDR3
-,TRBV7-2,TRBD2,TRBJ2-1,TGTGCCAGCAGCCTCAGCGGGGGCCCCTACAATGAGCAGTTCTTC,CASSLSGGPYNEQFF
few,TRBV29-1,-,TRBJ2-7,TGCAGCCAACCACACAGGCCCCACGAGCAGTACTTC,CSQPHRPHEQYF
few,TRBV10-3,TRBD1,TRBJ2-7,TGTGCCATCAGCGCCGGGACAGGGAACTACGAGCAGTACTTC,CAISAGTGNYEQYF
once,TRBV7-7,TRBD2,TRBJ2-5,TGTGCTAGCAGCTCGATGGGACTAGCGGGAGGAGAGACCCAGTACTTC,CASSSMGLAGGETQYF
-,TRBV7-2,-,TRBJ2-5,TGTGCCAACAGCGCCCAGACAGGAGACCAAGAGACCCAGTACTTC,CANSAQTGDQETQYF
-,TRBV14,-,TRBJ2-3,TGTGCCAGCAGCCAAGAAGAGCACACGCGCACAGATACGCAGTATTTT,CASSQEEHTRTDTQYF
few,TRBV20-1,TRBD2,TRBJ2-1,TGCAGTGCTCCTGGGACTAGAAACAATGAGCAGTTCTTC,CSAPGTRNNEQFF
-,TRBV4-1,-,TRBJ1-5,TGCGCCAGCAGCCAAGATTGGTCAACGAATCAGCCCCGGCATTTT,CASSQDWSTNQPRHF
-,TRBV4-3,TRBD2,TRBJ2-5,TGCGCCAGCAGCCGGAACCTCGGACTAGCCGGATCCGTAGAGACCCAGTACTTC,CASSRNLGLAGSVETQYF
-,TRBV6-6,TRBD2,TRBJ2-1,TGTGCCAGCAGTTCCGCAGGACTAGCGGGAGAGGGCAATGAGCAGTTCTTC,CASSSAGLAGEGNEQFF
-,TRBV6-2/TRBV6-3,TRBD2,TRBJ2-1,TGTGCCAGCAGTTCCAGCGGGGGGGTATACAATGAGCAGTTCTTC,CASSSSGGVYNEQFF
-,TRBV10-1,-,TRBJ2-5,TGCGCCAGCAGTGAGCAGAGGGGACAAGAGACCCAGTACTTC,CASSEQRGQETQYF
-,TRBV6-5,TRBD2,TRBJ2-1,TGTGCCAGCAGTTACTCGAGGCGGGAGGCCTCTAATGAGCAGTTCTTC,CASSYSRREASNEQFF
few,TRBV5-1,TRBD1,TRBJ1-1,TGCGCCAGCAGCCCCCATCCGACAGGGGACACTGAAGCTTTCTTT,CASSPHPTGDTEAFF
-,TRBV5-5,-,TRBJ2-1,TGTGCCAGCAGCTTGGAGTCAGGGTCCTACAATGAGCAGTTCTTC,CASSLESGSYNEQFF
-,TRBV20-1,-,TRBJ1-4,TGCAGTGCTAGAGATCTGGGAAAACTGTTTTTT,CSARDLGKLFF
once,TRBV6-6,-,TRBJ1-4,TGTGCCAGCAGCAGAGGAACAACTGATGAAAAACTGTTTTTT,CASSRGTTDEKLFF
-,TRBV12-3/TRBV12-4,TRBD1,TRBJ1-1,TGTGCCAGCAGTCAACGGGACAGACGGCCCGACATAGCTTTCTTT,CASSQRDRRPDIAFF
-,TRBV9,-,TRBJ2-1,TGTGCCAGCAGCGCTTCCGGGACACATCTCAATGAGCAGTTCTTC,CASSASGTHLNEQFF
-,TRBV3-1,-,TRBJ2-1,TGTGCCAGCAGCCAAGGCCAAGGCCCCAAACAGTTCTTC,CASSQGQGPKQFF
-,TRBV6-6,TRBD1,TRBJ1-6,TGTGCCAGCACCTCGGACAGGTCAAATAATTCACCCCTCCACTTT,CASTSDRSNNSPLHF
few,TRBV29-1,TRBD1,TRBJ2-5,TGCAGCGTTGCCCGGACAGGAAAGGAAGAGACCCAGTACTTC,CSVARTGKEETQYF
-,TRBV11-2,-,TRBJ2-7,TGTGCCAGCAGCTTAGCCCCCGGGCGGTACGAGCAGTACTTC,CASSLAPGRYEQYF
-,TRBV29-1,TRBD2,TRBJ2-3,TGCAGCGTTACAACTAGCGGAACTAGCACAGATACGCAGTATTTT,CSVTTSGTSTDTQYF
-,TRBV27,TRBD2,TRBJ2-1,TGTGCCAGCAGTGGCCCGGGACTAGCTGCCTACAATGAGCAGTTCTTC,CASSGPGLAAYNEQFF
-,TRBV4-2,TRBD2,TRBJ2-5,TGTGCCAGCAGCCTTACTAGCGGGGGGGCCTTCCAAGAGACCCAGTACTTC,CASSLTSGGAFQETQYF
-,TRBV20-1,-,TRBJ2-1,TGCAGTGCTAGAATGCCACCCATCTACAATGAGCAGTTCTTC,CSARMPPIYNEQFF
-,TRBV9,-,TRBJ2-1,TGTGCCAGCAGCCCAAGGACAAAAAGTCCCTACAATGAGCAGTTCTTC,CASSPRTKSPYNEQFF
once,TRBV7-3,TRBD2,TRBJ2-5,TGTGCCAGCAGCTTAGGGCTAGCGGAGCAAGAGACCCAGTACTTC,CASSLGLAEQETQYF
once,TRBV5-1,TRBD1,TRBJ2-7,TGCGCCAGCAGCAGACGGACAGGGGGATCCTACGAGCAGTACTTC,CASSRRTGGSYEQYF
-,TRBV29-1,TRBD2,TRBJ2-1,TGCAGCGTTCTAGTAGCGGGAGACGTCGCCTACAATGAGCAGTTCTTC,CSVLVAGDVAYNEQFF
-,TRBV5-1,-,TRBJ2-1,TGCGCCAGCAGCTTGGATTGGGTTTACAATGAGCAGTTCTTC,CASSLDWVYNEQFF
once,TRBV20-1,-,TRBJ2-1,TGCAGTGCTCCGGCCCGCTTAGGTGAGCAGTTCTTC,CSAPARLGEQFF
-,TRBV20-1,-,TRBJ2-1,TGCAGTGCTAGAGAGGCGGAACGCCCCTACAATGAGCAGTTCTTC,CSAREAERPYNEQFF
-,TRBV5-1,-,TRBJ2-7,TGCGCCAGCAGCCCAGGATCCTTTCACTACGAGCAGTACTTC,CASSPGSFHYEQYF
-,TRBV20-1,TRBD1,TRBJ1-1,TGCAGTGCTAGAGATGACAGGGGGCCGGCTGAAGCTTTCTTT,CSARDDRGPAEAFF
few,TRBV20-1,-,TRBJ1-4,TGCAGTTTCCTGATGGCAACTAATGAAAAACTGTTTTTT,CSFLMATNEKLFF
-,TRBV5-1,-,TRBJ2-3,TGCGCCAGCAGCTTGGGGTCGGCAGATACGCAGTATTTT,CASSLGSADTQYF
-,TRBV7-9,-,TRBJ2-7,TGTGCCAGCAGCTTACCGGGAGACCACGAGCAGTACTTC,CASSLPGDHEQYF
-,TRBV15,TRBD1,TRBJ2-4,TGTGCCACCAGCACCACGGACAGGGGGCAAAACATTCAGTACTTC,CATSTTDRGQNIQYF
few,TRBV19,-,TRBJ2-3,TGTGCCAGTAGTATTCTCCATTCGGCCGGGGGCACAGATACGCAGTATTTT,CASSILHSAGGTDTQYF
-,TRBV24-1,TRBD1,TRBJ2-7,TGTGCCACCAGTGAGCGCCGGGACAGGGGCTTCTACGAGCAGTACTTC,CATSERRDRGFYEQYF
-,TRBV20-1,-,TRBJ2-5,TGCAGTGCTAGAGATCACTCTAGCGACCAAGAGACCCAGTACTTC,CSARDHSSDQETQYF